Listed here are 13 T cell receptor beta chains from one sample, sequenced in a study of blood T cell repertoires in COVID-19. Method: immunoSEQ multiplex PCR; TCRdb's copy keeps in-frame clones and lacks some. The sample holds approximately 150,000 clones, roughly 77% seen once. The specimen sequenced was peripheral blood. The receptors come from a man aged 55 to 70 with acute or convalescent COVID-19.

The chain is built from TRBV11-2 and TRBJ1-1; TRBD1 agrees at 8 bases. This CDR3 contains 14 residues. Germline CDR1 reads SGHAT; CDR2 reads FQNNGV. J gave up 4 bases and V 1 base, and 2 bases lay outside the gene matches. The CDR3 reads CASSLVRGPTEAFF. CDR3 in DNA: TGTGCCAGCAGCTTAGTCAGGGGGCCCACTGAAGCTTTCTTT. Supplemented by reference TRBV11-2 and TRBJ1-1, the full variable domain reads EAGVAQSPRYKIIEKRQSVAFWCNPISGHATLYWYQQILGQGPKLLIQFQNNGVVDDSQLPKDRFSAERLKGVDSTLKIQPAKLEDSAVYLCASSLVRGPTEAFFGQGTRLTVV.

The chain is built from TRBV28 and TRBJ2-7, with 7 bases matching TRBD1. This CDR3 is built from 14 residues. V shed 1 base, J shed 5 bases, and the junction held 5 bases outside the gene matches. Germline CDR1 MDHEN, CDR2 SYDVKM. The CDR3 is CASSLYRGKNEQYF. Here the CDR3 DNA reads TGTGCCAGCAGTTTATACAGGGGAAAAAACGAGCAGTACTTC.

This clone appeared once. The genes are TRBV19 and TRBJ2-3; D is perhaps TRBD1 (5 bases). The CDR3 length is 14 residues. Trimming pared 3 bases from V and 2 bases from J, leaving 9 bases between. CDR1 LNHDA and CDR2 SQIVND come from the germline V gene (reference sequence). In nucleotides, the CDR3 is TGTGCCAGTAGTATGCAGGACACCACAGATACGCAGTATTTT. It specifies CASSMQDTTDTQYF.

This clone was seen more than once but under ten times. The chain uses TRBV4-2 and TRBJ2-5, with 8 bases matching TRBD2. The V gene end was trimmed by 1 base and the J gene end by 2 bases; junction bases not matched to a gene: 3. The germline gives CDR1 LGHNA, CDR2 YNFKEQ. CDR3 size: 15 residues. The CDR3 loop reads CASSQVAGLQETQYF. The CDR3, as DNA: TGTGCCAGCAGCCAAGTAGCGGGATTACAAGAGACCCAGTACTTC.

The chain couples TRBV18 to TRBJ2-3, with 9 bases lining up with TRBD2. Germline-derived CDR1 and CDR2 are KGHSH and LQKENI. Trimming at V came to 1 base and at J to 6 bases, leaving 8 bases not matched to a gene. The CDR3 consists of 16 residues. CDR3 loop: CASSPRLREGPDTQYF. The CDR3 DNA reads TGTGCCAGCTCACCACGGTTGCGGGAGGGCCCGGATACGCAGTATTTT.

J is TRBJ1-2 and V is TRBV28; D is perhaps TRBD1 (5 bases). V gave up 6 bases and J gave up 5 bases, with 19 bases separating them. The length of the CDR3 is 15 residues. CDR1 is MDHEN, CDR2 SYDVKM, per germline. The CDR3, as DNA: TGTGCCAGCAGGGCTCAAAAAGGACAAGCGTATGGCTACACCTTC. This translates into CASRAQKGQAYGYTF.

CDR3 amino acids: CASSLGAQETQYF. As DNA, the CDR3 is TGTGCCAGCAGCTTGGGGGCCCAGGAGACCCAGTACTTC. V gene TRBV7-9 combines with J gene TRBJ2-5, with D perhaps matching TRBD1 (6 bases). The CDR3 is 13 residues long. Germline V gene lookup returns CDR1 SEHNR and CDR2 FQNEAQ (reference sequence). V gave up 3 bases and J gave up 5 bases, with 10 bases separating them.

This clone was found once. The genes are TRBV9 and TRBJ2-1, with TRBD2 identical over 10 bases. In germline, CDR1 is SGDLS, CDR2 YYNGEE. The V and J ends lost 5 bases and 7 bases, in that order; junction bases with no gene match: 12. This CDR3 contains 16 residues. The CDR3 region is CASSSGVAGGQNEQFF. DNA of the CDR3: TGTGCCAGCAGTTCAGGGGTAGCGGGGGGACAGAATGAGCAGTTCTTC.

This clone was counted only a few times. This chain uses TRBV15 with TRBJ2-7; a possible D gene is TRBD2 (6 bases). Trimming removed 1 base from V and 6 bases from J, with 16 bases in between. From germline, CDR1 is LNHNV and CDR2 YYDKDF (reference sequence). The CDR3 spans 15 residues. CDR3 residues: CATSRASTSPSEQYF. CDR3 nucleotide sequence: TGTGCCACCAGCAGAGCCTCTACTAGCCCCTCCGAGCAGTACTTC.

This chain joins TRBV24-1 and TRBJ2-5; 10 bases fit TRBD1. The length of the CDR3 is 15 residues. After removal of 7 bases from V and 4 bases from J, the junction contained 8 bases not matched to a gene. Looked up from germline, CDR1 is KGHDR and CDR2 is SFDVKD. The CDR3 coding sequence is TGTGCCACCAGCCCCGGTGGGACAGGGGTAGAGACCCAGTACTTC. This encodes CATSPGGTGVETQYF.

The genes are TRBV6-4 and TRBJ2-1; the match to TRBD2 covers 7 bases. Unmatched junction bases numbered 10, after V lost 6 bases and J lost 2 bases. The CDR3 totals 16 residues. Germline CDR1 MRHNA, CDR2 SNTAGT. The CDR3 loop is CASRRVDGRTYNEQFF. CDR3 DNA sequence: TGTGCCAGCAGGAGGGTTGACGGGAGGACCTACAATGAGCAGTTCTTC.

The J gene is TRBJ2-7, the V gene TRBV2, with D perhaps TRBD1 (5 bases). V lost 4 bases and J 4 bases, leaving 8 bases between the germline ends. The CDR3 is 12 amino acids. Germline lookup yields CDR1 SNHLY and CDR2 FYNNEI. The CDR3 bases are TGTGCCAGCAGTGTGAAGGGGTACGAGCAGTACTTC. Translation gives CASSVKGYEQYF.

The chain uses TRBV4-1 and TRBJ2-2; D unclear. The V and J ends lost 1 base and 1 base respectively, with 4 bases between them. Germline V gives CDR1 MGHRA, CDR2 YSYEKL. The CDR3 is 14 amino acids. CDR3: CASSQVQNTGELFF. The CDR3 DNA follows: TGCGCCAGCAGCCAAGTTCAGAACACCGGGGAGCTGTTTTTT.